This TCR beta chain was obtained from a study of blood T cells in healthy people across ages. CDR1 and CDR2 (germline): LGHDT, YNNKEL (reference sequence). The length of the CDR3 is 16 residues. Alongside a J-beta primer mix, a sample-barcoded 5' primer served in a second PCR lasting roughly 6 to 11 cycles. TCRdb passed the 5' RACE reads through MiXCR, listing each CDR3 protein once. In the table there are around 1,000,000 distinct CDR3 sequences, 20% to 25% of which are singletons. Each donor supplied approximately 10 milliliters of peripheral blood. With regard to this clonotype: This may be a read error, as it is one base from a much larger clone.

These sequences were also reported in another study, on T cells of mothers and their children. That work contributes: A few healthy Caucasian mothers and their six children were the donors. The cDNA synthesis received all extracted RNA, at about 1.5 ug per 15 ul.

Sequences were obtained from blood. The J gene is TRBJ2-2, the V gene TRBV3-1, with D possibly TRBD2 on 5 matching bases. This clonotype originated in a girl aged 2-10 years in good health. CDR3: CAGSQDRDFWGGELFF. The DNA of the CDR3 is TGTGCCGGCAGCCAAGATCGGGATTTCTGGGGCGGGGAGCTGTTTTTT.